This T cell receptor beta chain was observed in a study of cytomegalovirus exposure and HLA in healthy donors. Primers: 60 Vbeta forward and 13 Jbeta reverse. Here immunoSEQ multiplex PCR was the method, and the copy in TCRdb shows in-frame clones only, minus some. The table has around 100,000 clones, approximately 84% seen once; the top ten hold roughly 2.2%. The sample holds a few counts of this clone. The CDR3 has 14 residues. Per the germline V gene, CDR1 is MDHEN and CDR2 is SYDVKM. The ends were cut back, 5 bases at V and 2 bases at J, with 12 bases in the middle. The origin of this receptor is a man aged 18 to 29 in good health and CMV-seronegative. Sequencing was performed on PBMCs. This chain joins TRBV28 and TRBJ1-2; D uncertain. CDR3 in amino acids: CASSVHDRNYGYTF. The CDR3 DNA reads TGTGCCAGCAGTGTACACGATCGAAACTATGGCTACACCTTC.